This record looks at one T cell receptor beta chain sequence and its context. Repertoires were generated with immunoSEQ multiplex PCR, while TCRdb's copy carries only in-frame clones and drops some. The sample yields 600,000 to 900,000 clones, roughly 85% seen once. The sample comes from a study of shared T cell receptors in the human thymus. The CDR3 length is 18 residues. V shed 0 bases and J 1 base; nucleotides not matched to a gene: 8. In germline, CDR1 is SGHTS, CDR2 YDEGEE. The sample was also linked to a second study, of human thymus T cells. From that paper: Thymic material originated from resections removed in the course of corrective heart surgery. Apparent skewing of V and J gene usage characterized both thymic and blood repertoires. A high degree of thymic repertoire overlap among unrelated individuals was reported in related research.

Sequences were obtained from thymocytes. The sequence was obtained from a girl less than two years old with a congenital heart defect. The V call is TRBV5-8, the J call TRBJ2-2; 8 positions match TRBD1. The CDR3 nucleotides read TGTGCCAGCAGCTTGGCCTTCGGACAGGGAGGGAACACCGGGGAGCTGTTTTTT. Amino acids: CASSLAFGQGGNTGELFF.